This T cell receptor beta chain was captured in a study of blood T cell repertoires in COVID-19. Study overall: Both acute and convalescent COVID-19 samples were obtained from the United States, Italy and Spain. Sources were T cells, B-cell-depleted T cells, or PBMCs; the material itself was cDNA or gDNA.

Produced via immunoSEQ multiplex PCR; TCRdb's table is partial and in-frame only. The sample records about 330,000 clones, 80% to 95% being singletons. Enrolled through a virtual design, the participants were between roughly 18 and 90 years of age and came from about two dozen US areas. Clinical histories supplied by participants themselves formed the basis of cohort assignment. The sample was PBMCs or T cells enriched from blood (not recorded which). This clonotype originated in a young woman who had recovered from COVID-19.

CDR3 region: CASSQDLYQNSPLHF. For the CDR3, the DNA is TGTGCCAGCAGCCAAGATCTGTACCAGAATTCACCCCTCCACTTT. The chain recombines TRBV3-1 (or the pseudogene TRBV3-2) with TRBJ1-6; D uncertain. CDR3 size: 15 residues. Germline V CDR1 and CDR2: LGHDT, YNNKEL (reference sequence). Trimming shortened V by 0 bases and J by 7 bases, and 10 bases separated the two germline ends.